The clone carrying this TCR beta chain showed up just a few times. The data were obtained in a study of blood T cell repertoires in COVID-19. Assay: immunoSEQ multiplex PCR; the TCRdb copy retains only in-frame clones and omits some. The data hold about 200,000 clones, with roughly 84% observed a single time. The V segment lost 4 bases and the J segment 5 bases; nucleotides outside the gene matches: 5. Germline CDR1 is LGHDT and CDR2 is YNNKEL (reference sequence). The CDR3 is 14 residues long. This receptor was obtained from a middle-aged man with acute or convalescent COVID-19. The chain employs TRBV3-1 (or the pseudogene TRBV3-2) and TRBJ1-1; 9 positions agree with TRBD1. The sequenced sample consisted of peripheral blood. Here the CDR3 reads CASSPRDRATEAFF. The CDR3 DNA reads TGTGCCAGCAGCCCCCGGGACAGGGCTACTGAAGCTTTCTTT.